This T cell receptor beta chain was observed in a study of PD-L1 blockade in urothelial cancer. Study information: Blood samples had a median of 141,255 T cells, 83,000 or so unique TCRs, and clonality 0.08 to 0.085.

V dropped 3 bases and J dropped 3 bases, with 9 bases sitting between them. From germline, CDR1 is GTSNPN and CDR2 SVGIG (reference sequence). The CDR3 has 12 residues. Synthetic spike-ins, TCR analog templates, were added into each PCR. The repertoire was sequenced with immunoSEQ multiplex PCR; TCRdb's copy has only in-frame clones and lacks some. Of 70,000 or so clones listed, approximately 91% were seen once; the top ten hold around 3.5%. Sequenced material: PBMCs, taken around atezolizumab (anti-PD-L1) treatment. This chain links TRBV30 with TRBJ2-7, with D possibly TRBD1 on 7 matching bases. The TCR sequence derives from a man aged 55 to 70 with urothelial cancer. The CDR3 nucleotides read TGTGCCTGGAGGCAGGGGGGCTACGAGCAGTACTTC. Translating it yields CAWRQGGYEQYF.